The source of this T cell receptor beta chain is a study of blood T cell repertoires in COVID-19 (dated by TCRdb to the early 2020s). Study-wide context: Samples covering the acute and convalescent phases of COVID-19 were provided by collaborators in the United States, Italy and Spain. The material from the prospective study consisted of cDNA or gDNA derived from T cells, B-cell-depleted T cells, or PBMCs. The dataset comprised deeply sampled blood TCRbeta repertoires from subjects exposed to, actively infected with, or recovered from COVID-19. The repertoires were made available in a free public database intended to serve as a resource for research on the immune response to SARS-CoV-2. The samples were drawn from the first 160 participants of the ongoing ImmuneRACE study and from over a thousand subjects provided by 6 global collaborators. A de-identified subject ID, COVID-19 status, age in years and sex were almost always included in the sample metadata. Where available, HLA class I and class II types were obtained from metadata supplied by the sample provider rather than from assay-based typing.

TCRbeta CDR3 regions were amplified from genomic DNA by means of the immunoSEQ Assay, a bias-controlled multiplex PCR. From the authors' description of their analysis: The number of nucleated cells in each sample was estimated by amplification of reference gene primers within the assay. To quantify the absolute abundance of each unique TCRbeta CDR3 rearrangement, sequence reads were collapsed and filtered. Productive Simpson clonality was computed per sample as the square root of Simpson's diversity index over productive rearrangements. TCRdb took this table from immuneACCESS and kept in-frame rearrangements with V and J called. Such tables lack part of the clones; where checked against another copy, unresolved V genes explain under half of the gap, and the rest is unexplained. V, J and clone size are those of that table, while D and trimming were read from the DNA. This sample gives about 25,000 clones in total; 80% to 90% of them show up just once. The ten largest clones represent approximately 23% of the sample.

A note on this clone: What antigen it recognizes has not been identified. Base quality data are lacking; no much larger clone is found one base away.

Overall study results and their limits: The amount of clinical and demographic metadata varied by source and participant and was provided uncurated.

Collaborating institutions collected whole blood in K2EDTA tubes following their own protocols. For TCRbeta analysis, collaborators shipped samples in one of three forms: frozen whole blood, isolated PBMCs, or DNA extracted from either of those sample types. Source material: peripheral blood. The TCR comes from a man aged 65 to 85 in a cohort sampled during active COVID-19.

The CDR3 sequence is CASSISGTGYEQYF. The DNA sequence is given as TGTGCCAGTAGTATTAGCGGGACTGGATACGAGCAGTACTTC. The chain couples TRBV19 to TRBJ2-7, with 8 bases in between that match TRBD2. From its cysteine to its phenylalanine, the CDR3 spans 14 amino acids. Of all the DNA, just the CDR3 is kept, 42 bases in frame from base 1. The germline V gene (reference sequence) yields LNHDA for CDR1 and SQIVND for CDR2. Trimming leaves V shorter by 3 bases and J shorter by 4 bases, with the junction holding 5 bases beyond the gene matches.